This T cell receptor beta chain came from a study of brain T cells in children with intractable seizures. The sequenced cases were selected for having the highest brain T cell transcript signatures. At least one anti-epileptic drug was given before surgery. Measured with immunoSEQ multiplex PCR; TCRdb has only the in-frame clones, and not every one. This table holds 70,000 to 85,000 clones, approximately 89% found once. The input for sequencing was peripheral blood, taken at surgery. The receptor was isolated from a girl aged 2-10 years with Rasmussen encephalitis and intractable seizures.

The CDR3 sequence: CAWEGQGSDTQYF. The CDR3, as DNA: TGTGCCTGGGAAGGACAGGGTTCAGATACGCAGTATTTT. The chain combines TRBV30 with TRBJ2-3; 8 nucleotides agree with TRBD1. Germline CDR1 reads GTSNPN; CDR2 reads SVGIG (reference sequence). This CDR3 has 13 amino acids. V gave up 5 bases and J gave up 4 bases; unmatched junction bases: 5.